The 17 T cell receptor beta chains below were found in one sample sequenced in a study of T cells expressing NK-cell markers. Reanalyzing the 5' RACE reads, TCRdb keeps one entry per CDR3 protein, without DNA. This sample contains fewer than 550,000 distinct CDR3 sequences. Sequencing used blood T cells: a sorted CD56 or NKG2C T cell subset, CD4+ or CD8+ T cells, or bulk PBMC T cells (not recorded which). These receptors all come from a woman aged 45-65 years in good health.

The V gene is TRBV5-5, the J gene TRBJ1-2; no DNA is available, so the TRBD1 call from TCRdb remains unchecked. The CDR3 is 14 residues long. Germline V gene sequence: CDR1 SGHKS, CDR2 YYEKEE (reference sequence). CDR3: CASSLEGANYGYTF.

The rearrangement links TRBV7-6 to TRBJ2-1; TCRdb selects TRBD2, and the lack of DNA leaves this call unchecked. The CDR3 runs to 15 residues. Germline V gene data show CDR1 as SGHVS and CDR2 as FNYEAQ. The CDR3 sequence is CASSLVGLVLVEQFF.

This chain links TRBV7-6 with TRBJ1-5; no DNA is available, so the TRBD1 call from TCRdb remains unchecked. This CDR3 is 17 amino acids long. Looked up from germline, CDR1 is SGHVS and CDR2 is FNYEAQ. This CDR3 reads CASSLGGGRVGNQPQHF.

V usage is TRBV28 and J usage is TRBJ2-1; the TRBD1 assignment by TCRdb is unverifiable without DNA. CDR3 size: 12 residues. The germline V gene encodes CDR1 MDHEN and CDR2 SYDVKM. The CDR3 loop reads CATLHPGDEQFF.

This chain links TRBV4-2 with TRBJ2-7; TCRdb's D call of TRBD1 is untestable without DNA. Germline CDR1 reads LGHNA; CDR2 reads YNFKEQ. The CDR3 is 14 residues long. The CDR3: CASSQQGNQREQYF.

The chain is built from TRBV14 and TRBJ2-7. From germline, CDR1 is SGHDN and CDR2 FVKESK. CDR3 length: 12 amino acids. CDR3 sequence reads: CASSQFRTGQYF.

J is TRBJ2-1 and V is TRBV27; with no DNA, the TCRdb D assignment of TRBD1 cannot be verified. CDR1 is MNHEY and CDR2 is SMNVEV in the germline V gene (reference sequence). CDR3 length: 13 amino acids. The CDR3 loop is CASRRGSYNEQFF.

The chain carries TRBV29-1 and TRBJ2-6. CDR1 is SQVTM, CDR2 ANQGSEA, per germline. The CDR3 extends over 17 amino acids. The CDR3 is CSVEDRLQGSGANVLTF.

The chain's CDR3 is CASRDRGARGNTIYF. The chain joins TRBV6-5 to TRBJ1-3; absent DNA, TCRdb's TRBD1 call cannot be checked. CDR3 length: 15 residues. The germline V gene has CDR1 MNHEY and CDR2 SVGAGI.

J is TRBJ1-1 and V is TRBV5-5; TCRdb lists TRBD1, though no DNA is available to test this call. The CDR3 is made up of 15 amino acids. CDR1 SGHKS and CDR2 YYEKEE come from the germline V gene (reference sequence). The CDR3 protein is CASSLGWGQNTEAFF.

The V call is TRBV19, the J call TRBJ1-1. The CDR3 runs 13 residues. Per the germline V gene, CDR1 is LNHDA and CDR2 is SQIVND (reference sequence). CDR3 loop: CASSIVRSGEAFF. The complete variable domain, with remaining parts taken from reference TRBV19 and TRBJ1-1, reads DGGITQSPKYLFRKEGQNVTLSCEQNLNHDAMYWYRQDPGQGLRLIYYSQIVNDFQKGDIAEGYSVSREKKESFPLTVTSAQKNPTAFYLCASSIVRSGEAFFGQGTRLTVV.

This rearrangement joins TRBV12-3 or TRBV12-4 to TRBJ1-1; TCRdb reports TRBD1, a call that lacks DNA to check it against. This CDR3 is 15 amino acids long. CDR3 protein: CASSFGADKNTEAFF.

V and J are TRBV3-1 and TRBJ2-3; the D gene TCRdb calls, TRBD2, cannot be checked with no DNA. This CDR3 is built from 18 residues. CDR1 LGHDT and CDR2 YNNKEL come from the germline V gene (reference sequence). CDR3 region: CASSQDLIIAGAPDTQYF.

The chain uses TRBV21-1 and TRBJ2-1; TCRdb's D call, TRBD2, is unchecked because there is no DNA. TRBV21-1 is given as a pseudogene. The CDR3 spans 13 residues. The CDR3 reads CASSNPARDEQFF.

The chain joins TRBV6-9 to TRBJ2-1; TCRdb designates TRBD1, a call that cannot be tested without DNA. The CDR3 has 14 amino acids. CDR1 is MNHGY, CDR2 SVAAGI, per germline. This CDR3 reads CARRSGLLGNEQFF.

The V call is TRBV29-1, the J call TRBJ1-2; lacking DNA, the TRBD1 call made by TCRdb goes unchecked. Looked up from germline, CDR1 is SQVTM and CDR2 is ANQGSEA. This CDR3 spans 12 amino acids. The CDR3 here is CSVEVGDSGYTF.

V is TRBV29-1 and J is TRBJ2-3; lacking DNA, the TRBD1 call made by TCRdb goes unchecked. Germline CDR1 reads SQVTM; CDR2 reads ANQGSEA. The CDR3 spans 14 residues. The chain's CDR3 is CSVGQGRITDTQYF.